The 16 T cell receptor beta chains in this list originate from one sample, sequenced in a study of post-analysis software for immune sequencing data. These receptors have no known antigen. Unique molecular identifiers were built into the TCR beta cDNA libraries. MiXCR, run by TCRdb on the PCR reads, gives a single entry per CDR3 protein. The sample carries about 400,000 distinct CDR3 sequences, 30% to 45% recorded once. General study points: Elevated frequency relative to controls characterized four or five TRBV segments in patients, TRBV5-6, TRBV5-1 and TRBV20-1 among them.

The specimen sequenced was blood. Every receptor here comes from a girl aged 10-17 years with multiple sclerosis.

This clonotype was seen more than once but under ten times. This chain uses TRBV29-1 with TRBJ2-7, with 7 bases identical to TRBD1. Germline CDR1 SQVTM, CDR2 ANQGSEA. This CDR3 spans 14 amino acids. V was pared by 4 bases and J by 1 base, with 7 bases of the junction left unmatched. In DNA, the CDR3 is TGCAGCGTTGTGGCCAGGGGGAGATCCTACGAGCAGTACTTC. It translates to CSVVARGRSYEQYF.

This clonotype showed up just a few times. This rearrangement joins TRBV20-1 to TRBJ2-5; D is unclear. V lost 2 bases and J lost 5, with 15 bases in between. Germline V lookup: CDR1 DFQATT, CDR2 SNEGSKA (reference sequence). CDR3 length equals 14 residues. CDR3 DNA sequence: TGCAGTGCTAGAACCCTACCCAATTCGGAGACCCAGTACTTC. It encodes CSARTLPNSETQYF.

Only a few counts were recorded for this clonotype. The V call is TRBV7-8, the J call TRBJ1-5; possibly TRBD1 for D (6 bases). The CDR3 consists of 16 residues. The germline V gene encodes CDR1 SGHVS and CDR2 FQNEAQ. Trimming shortened V by 1 base and J by 4 bases, and 14 bases separated the two germline ends. CDR3 region: CASSLEPGTLNQPQHF. In DNA, the CDR3 is TGTGCCAGCAGCTTAGAACCTGGGACACTTAATCAGCCCCAGCATTTT.

The chain links TRBV11-2 to TRBJ1-6, with D tentatively TRBD1 (6 bases). V lost 6 bases, J lost 4 bases, and 19 bases lay in between. The CDR3 is 17 residues long. Germline V gene data show CDR1 as SGHAT and CDR2 as FQNNGV. The CDR3 DNA follows: TGTGCCAGCAGGTCTACAAGGACAGCCACTTATAATTCACCCCTCCACTTT. Translating it yields CASRSTRTATYNSPLHF.

Many counts were recorded for this clonotype. The genes are TRBV7-2 and TRBJ1-2, with a possible D match to TRBD1 (5 bases). The V gene lost 1 base and the J gene lost 8 bases, with 11 bases spanning the gap. This CDR3 contains 13 residues. CDR1 is SGHTA, CDR2 FQGNSA, per germline. The CDR3 DNA reads as TGTGCCAGCAGCTTAGGGGGGGAAGAGGGCTACACCTTC. Translation gives CASSLGGEEGYTF.

The CDR3 nucleotides read TGTGCCAGCAGCTTAGGGGGGGTCCCAGATACGCAGTATTTT. This gives the protein CASSLGGVPDTQYF. This rearrangement joins TRBV7-2 to TRBJ2-3; tentatively, D is TRBD2 (6 bases). The CDR3 loop spans 14 amino acids. CDR1 and CDR2 (germline): SGHTA, FQGNSA. Trimming cost V 1 base and J 4 bases, with 9 bases left between them. Complete variable domain (other parts from reference TRBV7-2 and TRBJ2-3): GAGVSQSPSNKVTEKGKDVELRCDPISGHTALYWYRQSLGQGLEFLIYFQGNSAPDKSGLPSDRFSAERTGGSVSTLTIQRTQQEDSAVYLCASSLGGVPDTQYFGPGTRLTVL.

This chain uses TRBV13 with TRBJ2-5; a possible D gene is TRBD1 (6 bases). Near its end, the DNA agrees better with TRBJ2-7, so the J call may be wrong. Germline assignment: CDR1 PRHDT and CDR2 FYEKMQ (reference sequence). The length of the CDR3 is 14 residues. CDR3 in DNA: TGTGCCAGCAGCTTAGCGGACAGCAGCTACGAGCAGTACTTC. Encoded protein: CASSLADSSYEQYF.

This clonotype turned up a few times. The chain carries TRBV6-6 and TRBJ2-1; either TRBD1 or TRBD2 may supply D (6 bases each). The length of the CDR3 is 13 residues. The V end was cut by 9 bases, the J end by 5 bases, with 14 bases between. Per germline, CDR1 MNHNY and CDR2 SVGAGI (reference sequence). CDR3 amino acids: CASRLGGHNEQFF. The CDR3 nucleotides are TGTGCCAGTAGGTTGGGGGGCCACAATGAGCAGTTCTTC.

This chain uses TRBV3-1 with TRBJ1-1; 9 nucleotides match TRBD1. With 4 bases clipped from V and 5 bases from J, the junction kept 5 bases outside the gene matches. Per germline, CDR1 LGHDT and CDR2 YNNKEL (reference sequence). The CDR3 totals 14 residues. The chain's CDR3 is CASSPGTGRTEAFF. The CDR3 nucleotides are TGTGCCAGCAGCCCAGGGACAGGGAGAACTGAAGCTTTCTTT.

This chain joins TRBV7-8 and TRBJ2-3, with 12 nucleotides matching TRBD2. Per the germline V gene, CDR1 is SGHVS and CDR2 is FQNEAQ. V was clipped by 5 bases and J by 0 bases; unmatched bases: 3. CDR3 length: 16 residues. The chain's CDR3 is CASSIGTSGSTDTQYF. The CDR3 DNA sequence: TGTGCCAGCAGCATCGGGACTAGCGGGAGCACAGATACGCAGTATTTT.

This clonotype was detected a few times. The chain has TRBV20-1 and TRBJ2-1; 8 bases are shared with TRBD2. The germline CDR1 and CDR2 sequences are DFQATT and SNEGSKA (reference sequence). This CDR3 region has 15 residues. V lost 0 bases and J lost 9; bases outside the gene matches: 10. Here the CDR3 reads CSARDLRTSWGEQFF. CDR3 nucleotide sequence: TGCAGTGCTAGAGATCTACGGACTAGCTGGGGTGAGCAGTTCTTC.

The J gene is TRBJ2-1, the V gene TRBV11-2, with unresolved D. Germline assignment: CDR1 SGHAT and CDR2 FQNNGV. The length of the CDR3 is 14 residues. Trimming left V 7 bases short and J 10 bases short, with 20 bases between. The CDR3, as DNA: TGTGCCAGCACCCCTGGCCCAACGGTGAACGAGCAGTTCTTC. Translation: CASTPGPTVNEQFF.

The chain links TRBV11-2 to TRBJ2-1; tentative D call: TRBD1 (5 bases). Looked up from germline, CDR1 is SGHAT and CDR2 is FQNNGV. The CDR3 is 15 residues long. Trimming cost V 5 bases and J 2 bases, with 13 bases left between them. CDR3 region: CASSHGQGTYNEQFF. The CDR3 DNA reads as TGTGCCAGCAGCCATGGCCAGGGCACCTACAATGAGCAGTTCTTC. Together with reference TRBV11-2 and TRBJ2-1, the CDR3 gives the full variable domain: EAGVAQSPRYKIIEKRQSVAFWCNPISGHATLYWYQQILGQGPKLLIQFQNNGVVDDSQLPKDRFSAERLKGVDSTLKIQPAKLEDSAVYLCASSHGQGTYNEQFFGPGTRLTVL.

This clonotype came up a few times. The chain uses TRBV5-5 and TRBJ2-3; 8 nucleotides match TRBD2. Trimming removed 4 bases from V and 7 bases from J; junction bases left unmatched: 20. Germline-derived CDR1 and CDR2 are SGHKS and YYEKEE (reference sequence). This CDR3 is built from 18 residues. The CDR3 DNA reads TGTGCCAGCAGCCCGGCCCCCTGGGGCGGGGGGCCGGGGAATACGCAGTATTTT. This translates into CASSPAPWGGGPGNTQYF.

The V call is TRBV5-6, the J call TRBJ2-3, with D uncertain. The ends were cut back, 2 bases at V and 0 bases at J, with 10 bases in the middle. CDR3 size: 15 residues. Germline V gene data show CDR1 as SGHDT and CDR2 as YYEEEE. The CDR3 DNA reads TGTGCCAGCAGCTTCGTCGGTTGGAGCACAGATACGCAGTATTTT. Translated: CASSFVGWSTDTQYF.

This clonotype was detected only a few times. The chain combines TRBV5-1 with TRBJ2-3, with 8 bases identical to TRBD2. CDR3 length equals 16 residues. Looked up from germline, CDR1 is SGHRS and CDR2 is YFSETQ. With V trimmed by 2 bases and J by 4 bases, 9 bases remained unmatched. CDR3 sequence: CASSLRGAGAPDTQYF. The CDR3 region has the DNA TGCGCCAGCAGCTTAAGGGGAGCGGGGGCACCAGATACGCAGTATTTT.